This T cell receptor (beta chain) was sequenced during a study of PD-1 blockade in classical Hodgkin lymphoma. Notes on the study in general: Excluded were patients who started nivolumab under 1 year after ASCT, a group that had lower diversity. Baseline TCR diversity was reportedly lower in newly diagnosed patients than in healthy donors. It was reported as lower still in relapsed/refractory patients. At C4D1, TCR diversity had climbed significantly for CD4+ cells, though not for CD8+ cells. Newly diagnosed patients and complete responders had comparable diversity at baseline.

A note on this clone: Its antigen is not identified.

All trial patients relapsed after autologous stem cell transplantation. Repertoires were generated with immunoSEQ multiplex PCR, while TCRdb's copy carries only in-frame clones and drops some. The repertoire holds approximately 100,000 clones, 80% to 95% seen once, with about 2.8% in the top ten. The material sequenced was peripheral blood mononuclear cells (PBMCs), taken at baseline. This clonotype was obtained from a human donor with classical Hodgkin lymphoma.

The CDR3 DNA reads TGTGCCAGCAGTCCCGGGGGAGTACCCACTGAAGCTTTCTTT. Amino acids: CASSPGGVPTEAFF. The chain is built from TRBV6-1 and TRBJ1-1, with D maybe TRBD1 (5 bases). CDR1 and CDR2 (germline): MNHNS, SASEGT. V was shortened by 5 bases and J by 4 bases, with 14 bases between the two germline ends. This CDR3 contains 14 residues.